This T cell receptor (beta chain) was retrieved from a study of blood T cells in healthy people across ages. The study's findings and limits: Unsorted PBMC material precluded a definitive naive versus antigen-experienced comparison.

The V end was cut by 3 bases, the J end by 0 bases, with 7 bases between. The CDR3 extends over 14 amino acids. Germline V CDR1 and CDR2: MRHNA, SNTAGT. The use of a sample-barcoded 5' primer and a J-beta primer mix characterized a second PCR of roughly 6 to 12 cycles. TCRdb called the 5' RACE reads again in MiXCR, with one record for every CDR3 protein. The sample holds 1.8 million or so distinct CDR3 sequences, around 40% seen once. This clonotype was observed a handful of times. What it binds is not known. This clonotype originated in a human donor in good health. Sequencing was done on a sample of blood. The chain is built from TRBV6-4 and TRBJ2-3, with TRBD2 as a possible D gene (6 bases). CDR3 sequence: CASSESGSTDTQYF. For the CDR3, the DNA is TGTGCCAGCAGTGAAAGCGGGAGCACAGATACGCAGTATTTT.